The 13 T cell receptor beta chains below were found in one sample sequenced in a study of blood T cell repertoires in COVID-19. Produced via immunoSEQ multiplex PCR; TCRdb's table is partial and in-frame only. The profile shows roughly 250,000 clones, approximately 80% of them singletons. Sequencing was done on a sample of peripheral blood. The receptors originated from a woman in her thirties or forties with active or convalescent COVID-19.

The chain carries TRBV5-4 and TRBJ2-7; D unclear. The CDR3 is 13 residues long. V was clipped by 2 bases and J by 7 bases, with 13 bases between them. Per the germline V gene, CDR1 is SGHNT and CDR2 is YYREEE (reference sequence). The CDR3 sequence is CASSLRLGWEQYF. CDR3 nucleotide sequence: TGTGCCAGCAGCTTAAGACTTGGATGGGAGCAGTACTTC.

This clone has only one observation. V gene TRBV7-3 combines with J gene TRBJ2-5, with 16 bases identical to TRBD2. Per germline, CDR1 SGHTA and CDR2 FQGTGA. The CDR3 contains 19 residues. The junction had 11 bases not matched to a gene; V was cut back by 2 bases and J by 5 bases. The CDR3 sequence: CASSLVFRGLAGGPETQYF. The CDR3 nucleotides read TGTGCCAGCAGCTTAGTCTTTCGGGGACTAGCGGGGGGGCCCGAGACCCAGTACTTC.

This clone occurred a few times. The gene calls are TRBV30 and TRBJ1-1; 10 bases line up with TRBD1. The CDR3 sequence is 13 residues long. Germline V gene data show CDR1 as GTSNPN and CDR2 as SVGIG (reference sequence). With V trimmed by 5 bases and J by 0 bases, 0 bases remained unmatched. The CDR3 region is CAWGTGVNTEAFF. The CDR3 nucleotides read TGTGCCTGGGGGACAGGGGTGAACACTGAAGCTTTCTTT.

V and J are TRBV9 and TRBJ2-5, with D perhaps matching TRBD1 (6 bases). The CDR3 is 15 residues long. Trimming took off 2 bases at V and 0 bases at J, with 11 bases between the two ends. Germline V CDR1 and CDR2: SGDLS, YYNGEE. The CDR3 nucleotides are TGTGCCAGCAGCGTCAGGGGATTTTACCAAGAGACCCAGTACTTC. It translates to CASSVRGFYQETQYF.

The chain combines TRBV7-9 with TRBJ2-5; 15 positions agree with TRBD2. Trimming at V came to 3 bases and at J to 4 bases, leaving 3 bases not matched to a gene. This CDR3 has 16 amino acids. Germline V gene lookup returns CDR1 SEHNR and CDR2 FQNEAQ (reference sequence). CDR3 nucleotide sequence: TGTGCCAGCAGCTTGGGACTAGCGGGGGGCGTAGAGACCCAGTACTTC. Its protein product is CASSLGLAGGVETQYF.

This chain connects TRBV5-5 to TRBJ1-2, with 7 bases that match TRBD1. The CDR3 has 13 amino acids. The junction had 8 bases not matched to a gene; V was cut back by 4 bases and J by 8 bases. CDR1 and CDR2 from the germline V gene are SGHKS and YYEKEE (reference sequence). The CDR3 nucleotides read TGTGCCAGCAGCCGGACAGGCGTTGGGGGCTACACCTTC. Amino acids: CASSRTGVGGYTF. Based on the CDR3 plus reference TRBV5-5 and TRBJ1-2, the full variable domain is DAGVTQSPTHLIKTRGQQVTLRCSPISGHKSVSWYQQVLGQGPQFIFQYYEKEERGRGNFPDRFSARQFPNYSSELNVNALLLGDSALYLCASSRTGVGGYTFGSGTRLTVV.

The CDR3 bases are TGTGCCACCAGCAGAGGGGTTGGGGGGTACAATGAGCAGTTCTTC. Translating gives CATSRGVGGYNEQFF. The chain links TRBV15 to TRBJ2-1, with D perhaps matching TRBD2 (6 bases). Looked up from germline, CDR1 is LNHNV and CDR2 is YYDKDF (reference sequence). The germline V and J ends were trimmed by 1 base and 4 bases, with 11 bases remaining between them. The CDR3 is 15 residues long.

The chain links TRBV11-2 to TRBJ2-2; 15 bases map to TRBD2. Germline assignment: CDR1 SGHAT and CDR2 FQNNGV. The length of the CDR3 is 17 residues. V was pared by 5 bases and J by 5 bases, with 6 bases of the junction left unmatched. CDR3 in DNA: TGTGCCAGCAGCCCTTGGACTAGCGGGGGGGTAACCGGGGAGCTGTTTTTT. Translated, it gives CASSPWTSGGVTGELFF.

The V call is TRBV7-9, the J call TRBJ2-7, with TRBD2 matching 9 bases. Losses at the gene ends were 7 bases for V and 4 bases for J; bases not matched to a gene: 17. The germline V gene encodes CDR1 SEHNR and CDR2 FQNEAQ (reference sequence). This CDR3 region has 17 residues. CDR3 nucleotide sequence: TGTGCCAGCACCGCCGAGCGCGGGGGGGACCGTATTTACGAGCAGTACGTC. Translation gives CASTAERGGDRIYEQYV.

Only one count was recorded for this clone. The chain carries TRBV3-1 (or the pseudogene TRBV3-2) and TRBJ1-5, with 9 bases matching TRBD1. Germline lookup yields CDR1 LGHDT and CDR2 YNNKEL (reference sequence). CDR3 length: 14 amino acids. The J segment lost 9 bases and the V segment lost 4 bases, leaving 7 bases of the junction unmatched. The CDR3 DNA is TGTGCCAGCAGCCCCGGACAGGGGTTTCGGCCCCAGCATTTT. This sequence encodes CASSPGQGFRPQHF.

This clone was observed once. The chain carries TRBV7-9 and TRBJ1-6; D not certain. V gave up 2 bases and J gave up 9 bases, with 8 bases separating them. Germline values: CDR1 SEHNR, CDR2 FQNEAQ (reference sequence). CDR3 size: 13 residues. CDR3 in amino acids: CASSLPAGSPLHF. The CDR3 DNA reads TGTGCCAGCAGCTTACCGGCAGGTTCACCCCTCCACTTT.

The chain employs TRBV7-9 and TRBJ1-6, with 9 positions matching TRBD1. The CDR3 contains 15 residues. Trimming at V came to 3 bases and at J to 13 bases, leaving 10 bases not matched to a gene. The germline gives CDR1 SEHNR, CDR2 FQNEAQ (reference sequence). The DNA for the CDR3 is TGTGCCAGCAGCTTGTCCGGGACAGGGAACAGCCCCCTCCACTTT. This gives the protein CASSLSGTGNSPLHF.

The gene calls are TRBV27 and TRBJ1-3, with no clear D. This CDR3 contains 16 residues. Trimming took off 5 bases at V and 2 bases at J, with 16 bases between the two ends. Germline values: CDR1 MNHEY, CDR2 SMNVEV (reference sequence). CDR3 in amino acids: CASSMSNYEPGNTIYF. Written as DNA, the CDR3 is TGTGCCAGCAGTATGTCCAACTATGAGCCTGGAAACACCATATATTTT.